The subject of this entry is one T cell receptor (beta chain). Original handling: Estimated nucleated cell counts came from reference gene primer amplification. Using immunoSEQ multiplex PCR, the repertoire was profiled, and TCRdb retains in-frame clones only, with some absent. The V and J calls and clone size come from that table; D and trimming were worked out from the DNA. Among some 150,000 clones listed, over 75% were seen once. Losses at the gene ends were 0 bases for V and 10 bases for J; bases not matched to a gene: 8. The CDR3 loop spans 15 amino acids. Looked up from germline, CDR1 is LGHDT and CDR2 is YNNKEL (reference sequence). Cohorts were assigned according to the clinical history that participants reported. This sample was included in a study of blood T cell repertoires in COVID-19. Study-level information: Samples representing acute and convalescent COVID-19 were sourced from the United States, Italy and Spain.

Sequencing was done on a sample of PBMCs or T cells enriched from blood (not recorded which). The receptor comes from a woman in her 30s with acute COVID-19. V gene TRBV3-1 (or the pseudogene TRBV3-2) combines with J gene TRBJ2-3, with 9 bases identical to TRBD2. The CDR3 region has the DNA TGTGCCAGCAGCCAAGACCCGGGACTAGCAGCCGCGCAGTATTTT. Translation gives CASSQDPGLAAAQYF.